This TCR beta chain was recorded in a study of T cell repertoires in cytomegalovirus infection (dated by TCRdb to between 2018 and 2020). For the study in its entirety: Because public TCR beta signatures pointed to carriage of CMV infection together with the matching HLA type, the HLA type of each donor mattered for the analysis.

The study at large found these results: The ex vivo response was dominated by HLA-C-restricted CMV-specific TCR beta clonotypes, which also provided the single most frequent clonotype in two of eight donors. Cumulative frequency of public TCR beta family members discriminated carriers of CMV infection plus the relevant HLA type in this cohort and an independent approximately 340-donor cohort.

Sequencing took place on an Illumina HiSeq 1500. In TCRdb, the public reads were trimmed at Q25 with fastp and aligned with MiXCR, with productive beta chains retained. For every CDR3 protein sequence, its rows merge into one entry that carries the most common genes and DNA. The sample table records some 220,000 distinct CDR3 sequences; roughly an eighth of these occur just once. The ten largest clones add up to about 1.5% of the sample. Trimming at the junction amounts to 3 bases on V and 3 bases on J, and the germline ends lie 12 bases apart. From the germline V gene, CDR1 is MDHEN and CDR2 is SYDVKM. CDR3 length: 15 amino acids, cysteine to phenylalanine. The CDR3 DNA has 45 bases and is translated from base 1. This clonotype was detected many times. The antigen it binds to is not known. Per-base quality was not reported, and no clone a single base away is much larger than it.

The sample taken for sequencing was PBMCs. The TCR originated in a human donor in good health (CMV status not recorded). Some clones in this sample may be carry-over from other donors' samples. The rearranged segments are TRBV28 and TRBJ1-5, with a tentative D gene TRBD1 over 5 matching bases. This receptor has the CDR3 CASSLGGLDNQPQHF. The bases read TGTGCCAGCAGTTTGGGGGGACTAGACAATCAGCCCCAGCATTTT.